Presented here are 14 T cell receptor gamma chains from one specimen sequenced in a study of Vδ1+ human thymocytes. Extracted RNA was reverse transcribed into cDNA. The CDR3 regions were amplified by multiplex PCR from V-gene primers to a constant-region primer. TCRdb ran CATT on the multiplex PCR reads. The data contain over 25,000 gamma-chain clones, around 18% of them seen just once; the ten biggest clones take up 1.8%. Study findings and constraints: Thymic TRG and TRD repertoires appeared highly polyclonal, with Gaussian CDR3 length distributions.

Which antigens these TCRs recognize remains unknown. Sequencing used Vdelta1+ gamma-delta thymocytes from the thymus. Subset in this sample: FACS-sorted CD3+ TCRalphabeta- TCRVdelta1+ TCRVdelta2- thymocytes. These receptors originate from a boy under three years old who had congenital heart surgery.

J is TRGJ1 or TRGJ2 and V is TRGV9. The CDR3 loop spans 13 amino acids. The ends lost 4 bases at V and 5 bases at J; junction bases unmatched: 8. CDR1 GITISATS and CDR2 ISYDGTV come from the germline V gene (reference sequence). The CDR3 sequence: CALWDHADYKKLF. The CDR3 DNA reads TGTGCCTTGTGGGACCATGCGGATTATAAGAAACTCTTT.

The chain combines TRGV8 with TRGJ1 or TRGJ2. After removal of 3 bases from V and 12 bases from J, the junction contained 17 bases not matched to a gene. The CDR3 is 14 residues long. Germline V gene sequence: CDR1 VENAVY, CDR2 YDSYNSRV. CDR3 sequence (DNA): TGTGCCACCTGGGATTTTGGTCTGCCCCCGGGGAAACTCTTT. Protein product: CATWDFGLPPGKLF.

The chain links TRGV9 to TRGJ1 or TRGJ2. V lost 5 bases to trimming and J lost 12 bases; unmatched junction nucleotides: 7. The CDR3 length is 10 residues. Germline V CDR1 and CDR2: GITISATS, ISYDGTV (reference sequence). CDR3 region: CALWVRSKLF. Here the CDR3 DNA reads TGTGCCTTGTGGGTCAGATCGAAACTCTTT.

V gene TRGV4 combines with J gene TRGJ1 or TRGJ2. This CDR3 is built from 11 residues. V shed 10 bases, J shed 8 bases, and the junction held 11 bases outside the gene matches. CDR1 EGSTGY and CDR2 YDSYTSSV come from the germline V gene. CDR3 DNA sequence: TGTGCCACTCACGGGAGGAATAAGAAACTCTTT. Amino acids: CATHGRNKKLF.

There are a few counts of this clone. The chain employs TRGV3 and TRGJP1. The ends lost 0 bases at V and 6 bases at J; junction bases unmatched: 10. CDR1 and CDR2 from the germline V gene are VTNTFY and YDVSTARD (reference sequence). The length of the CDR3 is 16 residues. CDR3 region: CATWDRPFQSGWFKIF. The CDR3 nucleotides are TGTGCCACCTGGGACAGGCCATTTCAGTCTGGTTGGTTCAAGATATTT.

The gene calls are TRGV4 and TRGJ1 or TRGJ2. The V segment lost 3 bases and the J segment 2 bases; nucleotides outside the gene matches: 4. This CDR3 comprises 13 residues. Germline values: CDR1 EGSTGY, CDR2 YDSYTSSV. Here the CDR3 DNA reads TGTGCCACCTGGGATTCGGATTATTATAAGAAACTCTTT. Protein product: CATWDSDYYKKLF.

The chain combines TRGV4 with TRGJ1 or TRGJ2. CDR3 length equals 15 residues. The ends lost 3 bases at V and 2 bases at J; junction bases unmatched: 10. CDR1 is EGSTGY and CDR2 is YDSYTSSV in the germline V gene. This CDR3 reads CATWDHRGDYYKKLF. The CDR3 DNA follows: TGTGCCACCTGGGATCATAGGGGTGATTATTATAAGAAACTCTTT.

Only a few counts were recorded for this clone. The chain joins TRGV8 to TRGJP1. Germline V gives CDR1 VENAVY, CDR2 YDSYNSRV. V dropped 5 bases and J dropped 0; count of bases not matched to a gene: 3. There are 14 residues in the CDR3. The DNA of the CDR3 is TGTGCCACCTGGGGATATACCACTGGTTGGTTCAAGATATTT. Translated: CATWGYTTGWFKIF.

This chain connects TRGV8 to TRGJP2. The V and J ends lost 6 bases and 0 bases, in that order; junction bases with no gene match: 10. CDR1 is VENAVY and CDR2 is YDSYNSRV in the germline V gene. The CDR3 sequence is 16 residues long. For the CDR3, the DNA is TGTGCCACCTGGCATACCTCTTATAGTAGTGATTGGATCAAGACGTTT. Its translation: CATWHTSYSSDWIKTF.

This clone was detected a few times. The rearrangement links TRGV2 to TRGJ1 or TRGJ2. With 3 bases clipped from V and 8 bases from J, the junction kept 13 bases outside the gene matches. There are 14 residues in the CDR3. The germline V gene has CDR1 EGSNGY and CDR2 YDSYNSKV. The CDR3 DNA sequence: TGTGCCACCTGGGACAGGAAGGGGGGTAATAAGAAACTCTTT. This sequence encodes CATWDRKGGNKKLF.

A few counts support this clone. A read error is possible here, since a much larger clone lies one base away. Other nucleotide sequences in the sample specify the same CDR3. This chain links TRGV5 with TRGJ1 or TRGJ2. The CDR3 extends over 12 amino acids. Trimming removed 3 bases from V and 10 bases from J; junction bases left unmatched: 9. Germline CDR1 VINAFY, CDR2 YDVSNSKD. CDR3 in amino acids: CATWDGLYKKLF. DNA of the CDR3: TGTGCCACCTGGGACGGGCTTTACAAGAAACTCTTT.

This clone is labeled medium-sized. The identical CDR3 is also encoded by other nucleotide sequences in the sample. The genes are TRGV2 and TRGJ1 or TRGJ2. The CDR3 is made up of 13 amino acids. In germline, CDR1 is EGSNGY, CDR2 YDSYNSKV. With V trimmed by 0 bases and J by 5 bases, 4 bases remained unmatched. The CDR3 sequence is CATWDGPHYKKLF. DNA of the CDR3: TGTGCCACCTGGGACGGGCCCCATTATAAGAAACTCTTT.

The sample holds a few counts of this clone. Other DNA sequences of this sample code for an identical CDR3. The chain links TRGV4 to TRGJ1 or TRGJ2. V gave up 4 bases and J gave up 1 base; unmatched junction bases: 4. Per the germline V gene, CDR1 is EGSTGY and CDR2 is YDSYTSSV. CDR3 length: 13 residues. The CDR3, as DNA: TGTGCCACCTGGGAGGAAAATTATTATAAGAAACTCTTT. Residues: CATWEENYYKKLF.

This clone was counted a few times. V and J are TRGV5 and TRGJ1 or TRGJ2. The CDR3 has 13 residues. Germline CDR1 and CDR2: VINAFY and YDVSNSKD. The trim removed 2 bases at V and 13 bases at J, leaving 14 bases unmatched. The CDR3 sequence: CATWDTRPTTKLF. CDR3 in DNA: TGTGCCACCTGGGACACCCGGCCTACTACAAAACTCTTT.